This T cell receptor (beta chain) was documented in a study of regulatory T cells in long-lasting Graves disease. About this clonotype itself: Its antigen is unidentified.

The CDR3 consists of 14 residues. The ends were cut back, 5 bases at V and 6 bases at J, with 14 bases in the middle. From germline, CDR1 is MNHEY and CDR2 SMNVEV (reference sequence). Study-wide results and limits: Peripheral blood was the sole material, not thyroid tissue.

Relying on iRepertoire HTBI primers and Arm-PCR of CDR3 regions, the team built TCR beta libraries. MiXCR was run by TCRdb on the multiplex PCR reads, yielding one entry per CDR3 protein. The data show roughly 380,000 distinct CDR3 sequences, with about a sixth seen just once and around 27% held by the top ten. Time point defined: newly diagnosed GD, antithyroid drugs for less than 3 months. Scientists built the TCR library using RNA that was extracted from PBMCs. The same sample was also studied in work on T cells in Graves' hyperthyroidism and ophthalmopathy.

J is TRBJ2-1 and V is TRBV27; D is tentatively TRBD1 or TRBD2 (6 bases each). This TCR was recovered from a man aged 40-55 years with Graves disease. Source: peripheral blood mononuclear cells (PBMCs), taken at new diagnosis, from a patient treated with antithyroid drugs. This chain's CDR3 is CASSQGGWGNEQFF. CDR3 in DNA: TGTGCCAGCAGTCAAGGGGGGTGGGGCAATGAGCAGTTCTTC.